This T cell receptor (beta chain) was observed in a study of prognosis after radiotherapy for stage I lung cancer. Overall study: None of the patients had concurrent treatment alongside stereotactic body radiotherapy.

Genomic DNA was subjected to two-round multiplex PCR for amplification of TCR beta CDR3. For every TRBV and TRBJ gene, a specific primer was used in first-round PCR. TCRdb reanalysed the multiplex PCR reads using MiXCR and keeps one entry per CDR3 protein. The sample lists 9,500 to 13,000 distinct CDR3 sequences, 45% to 65% occurring once. CDR1 and CDR2 from the germline V gene are SQVTM and ANQGSEA. This CDR3 is built from 12 residues. Trimming cost V 4 bases and J 7 bases, with 13 bases left between them. Study conclusions and caveats: Metastatic and non-metastatic patients reportedly diverged in TRBV and TRBJ gene usage. Some TCR clones were expanded. Whether these clones were tumor-specific was not determined.

This clonotype rates as medium-sized. Antigen specificity is unknown. The chain carries TRBV29-1 and TRBJ1-2, with D hard to call. The sequencing used PBMCs, collected before or after stereotactic body radiation therapy (not recorded which). This clonotype was obtained from a donor aged 50 or older with non-small cell lung cancer. DNA of the CDR3: TGCAGCGTTGTAGGTATGGGCGCTGGCTACACCTTC. The encoded protein is CSVVGMGAGYTF.